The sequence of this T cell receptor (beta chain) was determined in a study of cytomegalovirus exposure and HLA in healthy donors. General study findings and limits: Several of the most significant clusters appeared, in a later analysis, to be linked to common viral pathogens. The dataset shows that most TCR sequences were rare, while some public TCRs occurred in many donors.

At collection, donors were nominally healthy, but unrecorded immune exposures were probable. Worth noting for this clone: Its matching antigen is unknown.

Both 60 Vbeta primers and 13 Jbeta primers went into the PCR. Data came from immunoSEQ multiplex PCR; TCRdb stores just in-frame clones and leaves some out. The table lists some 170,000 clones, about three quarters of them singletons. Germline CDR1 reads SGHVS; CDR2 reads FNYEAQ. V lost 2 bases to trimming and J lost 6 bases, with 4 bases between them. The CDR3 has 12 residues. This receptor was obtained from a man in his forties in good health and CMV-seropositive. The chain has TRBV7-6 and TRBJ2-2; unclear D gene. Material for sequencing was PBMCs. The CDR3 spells CASSLRSGELFF. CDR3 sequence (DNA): TGTGCCAGCAGCTTACGGTCCGGGGAGCTGTTTTTT.